Following are 8 T cell receptor beta chains from one sample sequenced in a study of CD8+ T cells in alopecia areata. Treatment: oral pan-JAK inhibitor, 5-10 mg twice daily. The sequencing template was cDNA reverse transcribed from extracted RNA. Method: immunoSEQ multiplex PCR; TCRdb's copy keeps in-frame clones and lacks some. The sample has some 200,000 clones, more than 45% seen once; the top ten hold approximately 1.4%. The sample in question was CD4+ T cells sorted from blood, obtained at week 4, from a patient treated with tofacitinib. Receptor source: a human donor with alopecia areata.

The CDR3 reads CASTLAGRWGTEAFF. CDR3 nucleotides: TGTGCCAGCACCTTGGCGGGCAGGTGGGGCACTGAAGCTTTCTTT. The chain carries TRBV9 and TRBJ1-1; D is ambiguous. This CDR3 region has 15 residues. CDR1 and CDR2 from the germline V gene are SGDLS and YYNGEE. V lost 6 bases and J 4 bases, leaving 19 bases between the germline ends.

The CDR3 DNA is TGTGCCAGCAGCGTAGACAGCTCGTCTACTTCACCCCTCCACTTT. Protein product: CASSVDSSSTSPLHF. The genes are TRBV9 and TRBJ1-6; D remains unclear. The CDR3 is made up of 15 amino acids. From germline, CDR1 is SGDLS and CDR2 YYNGEE. The ends were cut back, 0 bases at V and 9 bases at J, with 13 bases in the middle.

The CDR3 protein is CASSREGQGIDKGAFF. The CDR3 DNA reads TGTGCCAGCAGTAGAGAGGGACAGGGGATCGATAAGGGAGCTTTCTTT. The J gene is TRBJ1-1, the V gene TRBV25-1; 10 bases map to TRBD1. This CDR3 is 16 amino acids long. The junction had 16 bases not matched to a gene; V was cut back by 5 bases and J by 10 bases. Germline loops: CDR1 MGHDK, CDR2 SYGVNS.

This chain uses TRBV29-1 with TRBJ2-3; D might be TRBD2 (6 bases). The CDR3 sequence is 13 residues long. The germline CDR1 and CDR2 sequences are SQVTM and ANQGSEA. V was clipped by 6 bases and J by 5 bases, with 15 bases between them. The CDR3 DNA reads TGCAGCGTCGCGGGGATGGCAGTAGATACGCAGTATTTT. Translating gives CSVAGMAVDTQYF.

CDR3 residues: CASSSDREGEQFF. The CDR3 coding sequence is TGTGCCAGCAGTTCCGACAGGGAGGGTGAGCAGTTCTTC. This sequence joins TRBV27 and TRBJ2-1, with D perhaps being TRBD1 or TRBD2 (7 bases each). Germline CDR1 reads MNHEY; CDR2 reads SMNVEV (reference sequence). This CDR3 spans 13 amino acids. With 4 bases removed from V and 9 bases from J, the gap between germline ends came to 13 bases.

This chain links TRBV30 with TRBJ1-1, with TRBD1 as a possible D gene (6 bases). Germline V gene data show CDR1 as GTSNPN and CDR2 as SVGIG (reference sequence). The CDR3 covers 13 residues. V was trimmed by 0 bases and J by 7 bases, leaving 12 bases between them. The CDR3 protein is CAWSVLRGDEAFF. The CDR3 nucleotides read TGTGCCTGGAGTGTACTAAGGGGGGATGAAGCTTTCTTT.

V and J are TRBV7-9 and TRBJ2-5; 9 bases align to TRBD1. Germline V gene data show CDR1 as SEHNR and CDR2 as FQNEAQ (reference sequence). There are 13 residues in the CDR3. Trimming cost V 5 bases and J 7 bases; bases outside gene matches: 5. For the CDR3, the DNA is TGTGCCAGCAGCCCCGGACAGGGGCGGACCCAGTACTTC. It yields the protein CASSPGQGRTQYF.

The chain combines TRBV29-1 with TRBJ2-1; the D is unclear. V shed 4 bases and J shed 5 bases, with 12 bases lying between them. This CDR3 has 13 residues. Germline lookup yields CDR1 SQVTM and CDR2 ANQGSEA. CDR3 loop: CSVVRTLDNEQFF. Written as DNA, the CDR3 is TGCAGCGTTGTCAGGACCCTAGACAATGAGCAGTTCTTC.